Presented here are 13 T cell receptor beta chains from one specimen sequenced in a study of breast tumors, draining lymph nodes, adjacent tissues. Axillary draining lymph nodes of breast cancer patients supplied the node samples. TCRdb itself ran the multiplex PCR reads through MiXCR, one entry per CDR3 protein. Of some 120,000 distinct CDR3 sequences detected, just under 20% appear once; the ten largest clones hold about 3.5%. The sample comprised axillary lymph node tissue. The receptors shown here come from a female donor with breast cancer. Some clones in this sample may be carry-over from other donors' samples.

This clonotype was detected ten times or more. The J gene is TRBJ1-6, the V gene TRBV6-2 or TRBV6-3; a possible D gene is TRBD1 (5 bases). The V gene's germline CDR1 is MNHEY and CDR2 SVGEGT. Trimming removed 5 bases at V and 6 bases at J, with 17 bases between. This CDR3 has 16 residues. CDR3 nucleotide sequence: TGTGCCAGCAGTCCCTCCGTCCGACAGTTTAATTCACCCCTCCACTTT. It yields the protein CASSPSVRQFNSPLHF.

With regard to this clonotype: Just one base apart from a much larger clone, this may be a read error. CDR3 residues: CASSYTRLQETQYF. The DNA of the CDR3 is TGTGCCAGCAGTTACACCAGGCTCCAAGAGACCCAGTACTTC. V usage is TRBV6-6 and J usage is TRBJ2-5; no clear D gene. The germline V gene encodes CDR1 MNHNY and CDR2 SVGAGI (reference sequence). This CDR3 comprises 14 residues. V was shortened by 2 bases and J by 1 base, with 8 bases between the two germline ends.

Of note for this clonotype: This sequence may be a read error, since a much larger clone differs from it by one base. This chain joins TRBV19 and TRBJ2-7; 7 bases align to TRBD1. Germline lookup yields CDR1 LNHDA and CDR2 SQIVND (reference sequence). This CDR3 is 14 amino acids long. The CDR3 DNA follows: TGTGCCAGTAGTATTTTGGACAGGTTCTACAAGCAGTACTTC. It specifies CASSILDRFYKQYF.

This clonotype was recorded many times. V is TRBV27 and J is TRBJ2-7, with unresolved D. CDR1 and CDR2 from the germline V gene are MNHEY and SMNVEV (reference sequence). Trimming removed 3 bases from V and 0 bases from J, with 9 bases in between. This CDR3 is built from 14 residues. CDR3 residues: CASSFTANSYEQYF. As DNA, the CDR3 is TGTGCCAGCAGTTTTACAGCAAACTCCTACGAGCAGTACTTC.

This clonotype was recorded at least ten times. The V and J genes are TRBV6-2 or TRBV6-3 and TRBJ2-1; no reliable D call. The CDR3 sequence is 15 residues long. Germline CDR1 reads MNHEY; CDR2 reads SVGEGT. Trimming removed 7 bases at V and 1 base at J, with 14 bases between. CDR3 sequence (DNA): TGTGCCAGCAAACCAACAATCGGATCCTACAATGAGCAGTTCTTC. Translating it yields CASKPTIGSYNEQFF.

The chain joins TRBV4-1 to TRBJ1-1; unclear D gene. Germline loops: CDR1 MGHRA, CDR2 YSYEKL. The CDR3 is made up of 14 amino acids. V was shortened by 4 bases and J by 8 bases, with 17 bases between the two germline ends. CDR3 residues: CASSPHLGRPEAFF. The CDR3 coding sequence is TGCGCCAGCAGCCCACACCTAGGGCGTCCCGAAGCTTTCTTT.

This clonotype was seen many times. This chain joins TRBV6-5 and TRBJ1-4, with D hard to call. Per germline, CDR1 MNHEY and CDR2 SVGAGI. The germline V and J ends were trimmed by 8 bases and 7 bases, with 20 bases remaining between them. The CDR3 is made up of 15 amino acids. The chain's CDR3 is CASARDGSWGEKLFF. Written as DNA, the CDR3 is TGTGCCAGCGCGCGAGACGGGTCTTGGGGTGAAAAACTGTTTTTT.

This clonotype was recorded many times. The chain couples TRBV18 to TRBJ2-7; no reliable D call. Germline assignment: CDR1 KGHSH and CDR2 LQKENI. V lost 4 bases and J 6 bases, leaving 13 bases between the germline ends. CDR3 length: 13 amino acids. In DNA form, the CDR3 reads TGTGCCAGCTCACTCTCAGCCCGATCCGAGCAGTACTTC. Encoded protein: CASSLSARSEQYF. The whole variable domain, remainder taken from reference TRBV18 and TRBJ2-7, is NAGVMQNPRHLVRRRGQEARLRCSPMKGHSHVYWYRQLPEEGLKFMVYLQKENIIDESGMPKERFSAEFPKEGPSILRIQQVVRGDSAAYFCASSLSARSEQYFGPGTRLTVT.

A few counts support this clonotype. V gene TRBV11-2 combines with J gene TRBJ2-5; TRBD2 aligns across 8 bases. The germline V gene encodes CDR1 SGHAT and CDR2 FQNNGV. Germline trimming cut 3 bases from V and 4 bases from J; bases unmatched to any gene: 4. The CDR3 extends over 14 amino acids. In nucleotides, the CDR3 is TGTGCCAGCAGCTTCTCGCTAGCGGGAGAGACCCAGTACTTC. This translates into CASSFSLAGETQYF.

A word on this clonotype: The junction differs from germline at one of its ends, possibly a read error. The chain has TRBV9 and TRBJ1-4; no clear D. This CDR3 region has 14 residues. Germline loops: CDR1 SGDLS, CDR2 YYNGEE. The CDR3 protein is CASSGEPHNEKLLF. The CDR3 region has the DNA TGTGCCAGCAGCGGTGAACCCCACAATGAAAAACTGCTTTTT.

V usage is TRBV18 and J usage is TRBJ2-3, with TRBD2 matching over 16 bases. The CDR3 sequence is 16 residues long. V dropped 2 bases and J dropped 15; count of bases not matched to a gene: 11. Germline values: CDR1 KGHSH, CDR2 LQKENI. The CDR3 spells CASSPRIGTSGRANYF. As DNA, the CDR3 is TGTGCCAGCTCACCAAGGATCGGGACTAGCGGGAGGGCCAACTATTTT.

This clonotype appeared many times. The chain combines TRBV5-1 with TRBJ2-7; D unclear. Germline lookup yields CDR1 SGHRS and CDR2 YFSETQ. The CDR3 has 14 residues. Trimming pared 0 bases from V and 3 bases from J, leaving 10 bases between. CDR3 sequence (DNA): TGCGCCAGCAGCTTGGAGCCAGCCTACTACGAGCAGTACTTC. Protein sequence: CASSLEPAYYEQYF.

The chain has TRBV6-6 and TRBJ2-1; D gene ambiguous. Germline V gives CDR1 MNHNY, CDR2 SVGAGI (reference sequence). This CDR3 spans 13 amino acids. Trimming pared 0 bases from V and 5 bases from J, leaving 5 bases between. The CDR3 loop is CASSYSGNNEQFF. CDR3 DNA: TGTGCCAGCAGTTACTCCGGCAACAATGAGCAGTTCTTC.